This is a list of T cell receptor beta chains from one sample in a study of T cell responses to AZD1222 COVID-19 vaccine. Assay: immunoSEQ multiplex PCR; the TCRdb copy retains only in-frame clones and omits some. The sample contains 130,000 to 150,000 clones, 75% to 90% of which appear only once. The sequenced sample was peripheral blood, obtained on day 0 of MenACWY control vaccination. Receptors originate from an adult in good health. CDR3s include the opening cysteine and the closing phenylalanine or tryptophan. The D gene is left open where the match is weak. Size tells how often a clone was seen (once, few, many) or the class of an expanded clone, and some rows leave it out.

TRBV29-1	TRBJ2-2	-	-	TGCAGCGTCTCCGGGGGTGACACCGGGGAGCTGTTTTTT	CSVSGGDTGELFF
TRBV6-6	TRBJ2-7	-	-	TGTGCCAGCAGTACCGGGCCAGTATACGAGCAGTACTTC	CASSTGPVYEQYF
TRBV30	TRBJ1-2	TRBD1	-	TGTGCCTGGAGTAGGAGGGGACAGGACTATGGCTACACCTTC	CAWSRRGQDYGYTF
TRBV2	TRBJ2-5	-	-	TGTGCCAGCAGTGAAGGGGGTACTCCACAAGAGACCCAGTACTTC	CASSEGGTPQETQYF
TRBV10-3	TRBJ2-1	TRBD2	-	TGTGCCATCAGTGAGCGAGCGGGGGAGGATGAGCAGTTCTTC	CAISERAGEDEQFF
TRBV9	TRBJ2-7	TRBD2	-	TGTGCCAGCAGCGGACGGACTAGCGGGCGTGACCACGAGCAGTACTTC	CASSGRTSGRDHEQYF
TRBV5-1	TRBJ2-5	TRBD2	once	TGCGCCAGCAGCTTGGAAAGCGGGGGAGAGACCCAGTACTTC	CASSLESGGETQYF
TRBV28	TRBJ1-5	-	-	TGTGCCAGCAGTCCGAAACAGGGAACGTTAGGCGTCAATCAGCCCCAGCATTTT	CASSPKQGTLGVNQPQHF
TRBV5-1	TRBJ2-7	TRBD2	-	TGCGCCAGCAGCTTAGGGACTAGCGGGGTTTCTTGGGAGCAGTACTTC	CASSLGTSGVSWEQYF
TRBV5-1	TRBJ1-4	-	-	TGCGCCAGCAGCCTACCCCAGGGTGGAGCAACTAATGAAAAACTGTTTTTT	CASSLPQGGATNEKLFF
TRBV5-5	TRBJ1-6	-	-	TGTGCCAGCAGCTTGCGCAGGGACTCCTATAATTCACCCCTCCACTTT	CASSLRRDSYNSPLHF
TRBV6-1	TRBJ1-4	-	-	TGTGCCAGCAGTGAATGGACAGACAGCCGAAAACTGTTTTTT	CASSEWTDSRKLFF
TRBV6-5	TRBJ2-3	-	-	TGTGCCAGCAGTTCCCGACATGTAGATACGCAGTATTTT	CASSSRHVDTQYF
TRBV19	TRBJ1-1	-	-	TGTGCCAGTAGGGCGGGGAACACTGAAGCTTTCTTT	CASRAGNTEAFF
TRBV19	TRBJ2-5	TRBD2	-	TGTGCCAGTAGTATAGCTAGCGGTACCCAAGAGACCCAGTACTTC	CASSIASGTQETQYF
TRBV3-1/TRBV3-2	TRBJ2-3	-	-	TGTGCCAGCAGCCCTACCAGTACTAGCACAGATACGCAGTATTTT	CASSPTSTSTDTQYF
TRBV20-1	TRBJ1-5	-	-	TGCAGTGCTAGAGATAATCAGCCCCAGCATTTT	CSARDNQPQHF
TRBV18	TRBJ2-7	TRBD1	-	TGTGCCAGCTCACTACAACATACCGGGACAGGGAACCACGAGCAGTACTTC	CASSLQHTGTGNHEQYF
TRBV5-1	TRBJ2-3	TRBD2	-	TGCGCCAGCAGCGGAGGGACTAGCGGGGCCACAGATACGCAGTATTTT	CASSGGTSGATDTQYF
TRBV6-5	TRBJ2-2	TRBD1	-	TGTGCCAGCAGTCGAAGGACAGGGAACACCGGGGAGCTGTTTTTT	CASSRRTGNTGELFF
TRBV19	TRBJ2-3	TRBD1	few	TGTGCCAGTAGTAGACCAGGGGGCTACGCAGATACGCAGTATTTT	CASSRPGGYADTQYF
TRBV4-1	TRBJ1-2	-	many	TGCGCCAGCAGCCAGATGGACAGTCCCTACTATGGCTACACCTTC	CASSQMDSPYYGYTF
TRBV29-1	TRBJ1-1	-	-	TGCAGCGTTTCTCTAGAGAACACTGAAGCTTTCTTT	CSVSLENTEAFF
TRBV6-5	TRBJ2-2	-	-	TGTGCCAGCAGTCCCGGTCGTGCGAACACCGGGGAGCTGTTTTTT	CASSPGRANTGELFF
TRBV10-1	TRBJ2-1	TRBD1	-	TGCGCCAGCAGTGCCCCCGGGACAGCTCGGGAGCAGTTCTTC	CASSAPGTAREQFF
TRBV29-1	TRBJ2-1	-	once	TGCAGCGTAGGACCCACCGGCGACAATGAGCAGTTCTTC	CSVGPTGDNEQFF
TRBV4-1	TRBJ2-1	-	-	TGCGCCAGCAGCCAAGAAGTTGGTGAGCAGTTCTTC	CASSQEVGEQFF
TRBV29-1	TRBJ2-2	-	-	TGCAGCGTTGGTCGGGGGGCTCACGGGGAGCTGTTTTTT	CSVGRGAHGELFF
TRBV18	TRBJ1-6	-	-	TGTGCCAGCTCACCGGGTTGGGCTTCACCCCTCCACTTT	CASSPGWASPLHF
TRBV7-2	TRBJ1-1	-	few	TGTGCCAGCAGCTTATCCGGGGTCTCTAACACTGAAGCTTTCTTT	CASSLSGVSNTEAFF
TRBV4-1	TRBJ2-5	-	-	TGCGCCAGCAGCCAAGTAGATAGGGGGACTCCAGAGACCCAGTACTTC	CASSQVDRGTPETQYF
TRBV6-5	TRBJ1-5	-	once	TGTGCCAGCGGGGAGCGCGGGGTCAATCAGCCCCAGCATTTT	CASGERGVNQPQHF
TRBV5-6	TRBJ2-5	TRBD2	once	TGTGCCAGCAGCTTTGGGCTAGCGGGGGGTAAGACCCAGTACTTC	CASSFGLAGGKTQYF
TRBV3-1/TRBV3-2	TRBJ1-1	TRBD1	-	TGTGCCAGCAGCCAAGCCGCGGGGACAGGGGCAGAAGCTTTCTTT	CASSQAAGTGAEAFF
TRBV3-1/TRBV3-2	TRBJ2-2	TRBD2	-	TGTGCCAGCAGCACTGGGGGACTAGCGGGCACCGGGGAGCTGTTTTTT	CASSTGGLAGTGELFF
TRBV2	TRBJ1-6	TRBD1	-	TGTGCCAGCAGGGGACAGGTATCTAATTCACCCCTCCACTTT	CASRGQVSNSPLHF
TRBV7-9	TRBJ1-1	-	-	TGTGCCAGCAGCTTAGTATGGGCCACCCACACTGAAGCTTTCTTT	CASSLVWATHTEAFF
TRBV6-5	TRBJ1-2	-	once	TGTGCCAGCAGCCCCGGTAGACCTGCACTTTATGGCTACACCTTC	CASSPGRPALYGYTF
TRBV4-1	TRBJ1-4	-	-	TGCGCCAGCAGCCACATCGTCTCGGATAATGAAAAACTGTTTTTT	CASSHIVSDNEKLFF
TRBV10-3	TRBJ2-5	TRBD2	-	TGTGCCATCAGTGAAGGCAGCGGGGGATTATTAGAGACCCAGTACTTC	CAISEGSGGLLETQYF
TRBV7-2	TRBJ2-5	-	-	TGTGCCAGCAGCCCTGGGACTTCGGCGCAGACCCAGTACTTC	CASSPGTSAQTQYF
TRBV11-2	TRBJ2-5	-	-	TGTGCCAGCAGCTTGGGACCGCACCAAGAGACCCAGTACTTC	CASSLGPHQETQYF
TRBV6-1	TRBJ1-2	TRBD1	-	TGTGCCAGCGGTGAGCTAGGGACAGGTTATCACTACACCTTC	CASGELGTGYHYTF
TRBV7-9	TRBJ1-1	-	-	TGTGCCAATGGGAGGGAAAACACTGAAGCTTTCTTT	CANGRENTEAFF
TRBV6-5	TRBJ1-4	TRBD1	-	TGTGCCAGCAGGGCGCCAGGGGGGAAAGAAAAACTGTTTTTT	CASRAPGGKEKLFF
TRBV7-3	TRBJ2-7	TRBD1	-	TGTGCCAGCAGCCGGGACAGGGGGAACTACGAGCAGTACTTC	CASSRDRGNYEQYF
TRBV2	TRBJ1-6	-	-	TGTGCCAGCAGTCCGGGTGGCCGATCACCCCTCCACTTT	CASSPGGRSPLHF
TRBV5-4	TRBJ1-2	-	-	TGTGCCAGCAGCATCGGACAGCACTATGGCTACACCTTC	CASSIGQHYGYTF
TRBV5-6	TRBJ1-6	-	-	TGTGCCAGCAGCCTGGACGGGGGGACCGGGAATTCACCCCTCCACTTT	CASSLDGGTGNSPLHF
TRBV9	TRBJ1-1	-	-	TGTGCCAGCAGCCCCAGCGTAAAGATGAACACTGAAGCTTTCTTT	CASSPSVKMNTEAFF